A selection of T cell receptor beta chains follows, all from one sample in a study of hypomethylating agent response in myelodysplastic syndrome. Profiling relied on immunoSEQ multiplex PCR, and the TCRdb table lists in-frame clones only, not all of them. This table holds 4,500 to 5,500 clones, almost 90% found once. The sequencing used bone marrow, collected before or after starting hypomethylating agent treatment for myelodysplastic syndrome (not recorded which). All receptors come from a human donor with myelodysplastic syndrome. Both conserved end residues are part of each CDR3. Fields, in order: V gene, clone size, J gene, D gene, CDR3 length, CDR3 DNA, CDR3 protein. A D gene is named only where the DNA matches it firmly. Not all rows give a size; the values are once, few, many and, for expanded clones, a class.

v_gene: TRBV7-9
abundance: NA
j_gene: TRBJ1-5
d_gene: NA
len: 12
CDR3nt: TGTGCCAGCAGCGCGGACAGCCAGCCCCAGCATTTT
CDR3aa: CASSADSQPQHF

v_gene: TRBV5-1
abundance: few
j_gene: TRBJ2-7
d_gene: NA
len: 14
CDR3nt: TGCGCCAGCAGCTTGGGACGGCCGCCCTACGAGCAGTACTTC
CDR3aa: CASSLGRPPYEQYF

v_gene: TRBV30
abundance: NA
j_gene: TRBJ1-1
d_gene: NA
len: 13
CDR3nt: TGTGCCTGGAGTTTACAGGGTGGCACTGAAGCTTTCTTT
CDR3aa: CAWSLQGGTEAFF

v_gene: TRBV15
abundance: NA
j_gene: TRBJ1-5
d_gene: NA
len: 12
CDR3nt: TGTGCCACCAGCGGCTTAAATCAGCCCCAGCATTTT
CDR3aa: CATSGLNQPQHF

v_gene: TRBV7-6
abundance: NA
j_gene: TRBJ2-2
d_gene: TRBD2
len: 15
CDR3nt: TGTGCCAGCAGCTATTCGACTAGCCTGGGTCGGGAGCTGTTTTTT
CDR3aa: CASSYSTSLGRELFF

v_gene: TRBV2
abundance: NA
j_gene: TRBJ2-3
d_gene: NA
len: 12
CDR3nt: TGTGCCAGTCAGACAGGCCAGAATACGCAGTATTTT
CDR3aa: CASQTGQNTQYF

v_gene: TRBV19
abundance: NA
j_gene: TRBJ2-3
d_gene: TRBD2
len: 16
CDR3nt: TGTGCCAGTAGTACGGCGTGGTTGGCGGGAGCAGATACGCAGTATTTT
CDR3aa: CASSTAWLAGADTQYF

v_gene: TRBV19
abundance: NA
j_gene: TRBJ1-1
d_gene: TRBD1
len: 18
CDR3nt: TGTGCCAGTACCACTGGGGGACAGGGGGGGATAAGTAGCACTGAAGCTTTCTTT
CDR3aa: CASTTGGQGGISSTEAFF

v_gene: TRBV6-6
abundance: once
j_gene: TRBJ1-5
d_gene: NA
len: 14
CDR3nt: TGTGCCAGCAGGGAAGGGGTTCTCAATCAGCCCCAGCATTTT
CDR3aa: CASREGVLNQPQHF

v_gene: TRBV5-4
abundance: NA
j_gene: TRBJ1-1
d_gene: NA
len: 13
CDR3nt: TGTGCCAGCAGCTCGTGGCAGAACACTGAAGCTTTCTTT
CDR3aa: CASSSWQNTEAFF

v_gene: TRBV9
abundance: NA
j_gene: TRBJ1-1
d_gene: NA
len: 13
CDR3nt: TGTGCCAGCAGCGTAGGGCAGGGTGATGAAGCTTTCTTT
CDR3aa: CASSVGQGDEAFF

v_gene: TRBV2
abundance: NA
j_gene: TRBJ2-7
d_gene: TRBD1
len: 15
CDR3nt: TGTGCCAGCAGTACTCAGGGGGCGCGGTCCTACGAGCAGTACTTC
CDR3aa: CASSTQGARSYEQYF

v_gene: TRBV6-1
abundance: NA
j_gene: TRBJ1-2
d_gene: NA
len: 15
CDR3nt: TGTGCCAGCAGTGAATCCTCGGGGCTGGGGTATGGCTACACCTTC
CDR3aa: CASSESSGLGYGYTF

v_gene: TRBV27
abundance: NA
j_gene: TRBJ1-1
d_gene: TRBD1
len: 14
CDR3nt: TGTGCCAGCAGTAGGGACAGGGATCGGACTGAAGCTTTCTTT
CDR3aa: CASSRDRDRTEAFF

v_gene: TRBV20-1
abundance: NA
j_gene: TRBJ2-7
d_gene: TRBD1
len: 11
CDR3nt: TGCAGTGCCCAGACAGGGCGGGAGCAGTACTTC
CDR3aa: CSAQTGREQYF

v_gene: TRBV2
abundance: NA
j_gene: TRBJ2-2
d_gene: TRBD1
len: 15
CDR3nt: TGTGCCAGTTTGGGACAGGGAAGAGCCACCGGGGAGCTGTTTTTT
CDR3aa: CASLGQGRATGELFF

v_gene: TRBV7-9
abundance: once
j_gene: TRBJ1-3
d_gene: NA
len: 16
CDR3nt: TGTGCCAGCAGCTTAAACCCTACAGGGAGGGCAAACACCATATATTTT
CDR3aa: CASSLNPTGRANTIYF

v_gene: TRBV5-8
abundance: NA
j_gene: TRBJ1-2
d_gene: NA
len: 14
CDR3nt: TGTGCCAGCAGCTTGCCGGGAGCCAACTATGGCTACACCTTC
CDR3aa: CASSLPGANYGYTF

v_gene: TRBV5-4
abundance: NA
j_gene: TRBJ1-2
d_gene: NA
len: 14
CDR3nt: TGTGCCAGCAGGCTCGGGGGGGCGAACTATGGCTACACCTTC
CDR3aa: CASRLGGANYGYTF

v_gene: TRBV5-4
abundance: NA
j_gene: TRBJ1-2
d_gene: TRBD1
len: 14
CDR3nt: TGTGCCAGCAGCCTCCCGGACAGGAGCTATGGCTACACCTTC
CDR3aa: CASSLPDRSYGYTF

v_gene: TRBV11-2
abundance: once
j_gene: TRBJ2-7
d_gene: NA
len: 14
CDR3nt: TGTGCCAGCAGCCCCCGCGGAGGGCTCAACGAGCAGTACTTC
CDR3aa: CASSPRGGLNEQYF

v_gene: TRBV7-2
abundance: once
j_gene: TRBJ2-3
d_gene: TRBD2
len: 14
CDR3nt: TGTGCCAGCAGCTCAGGGACTAGTACAGATACGCAGTATTTT
CDR3aa: CASSSGTSTDTQYF

v_gene: TRBV18
abundance: NA
j_gene: TRBJ1-2
d_gene: TRBD1
len: 14
CDR3nt: TGTGCCAGCTCAAAAAGGGGACAGGACTATGGCTACACCTTC
CDR3aa: CASSKRGQDYGYTF

v_gene: TRBV7-9
abundance: NA
j_gene: TRBJ1-2
d_gene: TRBD1
len: 14
CDR3nt: TGTGCCAGCAGTTCAAACAGGGGACCAAAGGGTTACACCTTC
CDR3aa: CASSSNRGPKGYTF

v_gene: TRBV10-1
abundance: NA
j_gene: TRBJ2-7
d_gene: NA
len: 10
CDR3nt: TGCGCCGACGGCCCCCACGAGCAGTACTTC
CDR3aa: CADGPHEQYF

v_gene: TRBV6-6
abundance: NA
j_gene: TRBJ2-3
d_gene: NA
len: 14
CDR3nt: TGTGCCAGCAGAGAAAACCGGGGAAGAGATACGCAGTATTTT
CDR3aa: CASRENRGRDTQYF

v_gene: TRBV11-2
abundance: few
j_gene: TRBJ2-7
d_gene: TRBD1
len: 16
CDR3nt: TGTGCCAGCAGCTTAGACTATCGACAGGGGGTCTACGAGCAGTACTTC
CDR3aa: CASSLDYRQGVYEQYF

v_gene: TRBV6-5
abundance: NA
j_gene: TRBJ1-2
d_gene: NA
len: 14
CDR3nt: TGTGCCAGCACCCGACCCCCGGGAAATCATGGCTACACCTTC
CDR3aa: CASTRPPGNHGYTF

v_gene: TRBV19
abundance: NA
j_gene: TRBJ1-1
d_gene: NA
len: 13
CDR3nt: TGTGCCAGTAGGAGGGACCTGAACACTGAAGCTTTCTTT
CDR3aa: CASRRDLNTEAFF

v_gene: TRBV27
abundance: NA
j_gene: TRBJ2-1
d_gene: NA
len: 13
CDR3nt: TGTGCCAGCAGCCACAGGTCTTACAATGAGCAGTTCTTC
CDR3aa: CASSHRSYNEQFF

v_gene: TRBV7-9
abundance: once
j_gene: TRBJ2-1
d_gene: NA
len: 13
CDR3nt: TGTGCCAGCAGCTTAAATTGGGACCATGAGCAGTTCTTC
CDR3aa: CASSLNWDHEQFF

v_gene: TRBV7-3
abundance: NA
j_gene: TRBJ2-3
d_gene: TRBD2
len: 15
CDR3nt: TGTGCCAGCAGCTTGATGGTAGCGGGACTAGATACGCAGTATTTT
CDR3aa: CASSLMVAGLDTQYF

v_gene: TRBV7-9
abundance: NA
j_gene: TRBJ2-2
d_gene: NA
len: 12
CDR3nt: TGTGCCAGCAGCTTAGTACCCGGGGAGCTGTTTTTT
CDR3aa: CASSLVPGELFF

v_gene: TRBV5-3
abundance: NA
j_gene: TRBJ1-2
d_gene: NA
len: 14
CDR3nt: TGTGCCAGCAGCTTTACCTCAGGAGGCTATGGCTACACCTTC
CDR3aa: CASSFTSGGYGYTF

v_gene: TRBV18
abundance: NA
j_gene: TRBJ1-2
d_gene: NA
len: 13
CDR3nt: TGTGCCAGCTCTAATCCAGGGGCGGATGGCTACACCTTC
CDR3aa: CASSNPGADGYTF

v_gene: TRBV27
abundance: NA
j_gene: TRBJ2-6
d_gene: NA
len: 15
CDR3nt: TGTGCCAGCAGTTTATCGCAGACTGGGGCCAACGTCCTGACTTTC
CDR3aa: CASSLSQTGANVLTF

v_gene: TRBV11-2
abundance: NA
j_gene: TRBJ1-1
d_gene: NA
len: 13
CDR3nt: TGTGCCAGCAGCTTAGGAGGTGGGGGAGAAGCTTTCTTT
CDR3aa: CASSLGGGGEAFF

v_gene: TRBV10-3
abundance: NA
j_gene: TRBJ2-1
d_gene: NA
len: 13
CDR3nt: TGTGCCATCAATTCGGTCCGGGACAATGAGCAGTTCTTC
CDR3aa: CAINSVRDNEQFF

v_gene: TRBV7-8
abundance: NA
j_gene: TRBJ2-5
d_gene: TRBD2
len: 16
CDR3nt: TGTGCCAGCAGCTCCGGACTAGCGAGAGTTGAAGAGACCCAGTACTTC
CDR3aa: CASSSGLARVEETQYF

v_gene: TRBV2
abundance: NA
j_gene: TRBJ1-4
d_gene: NA
len: 15
CDR3nt: TGTGCCAGCACCTATTCAGGGACAACTAATGAAAAACTGTTTTTT
CDR3aa: CASTYSGTTNEKLFF

v_gene: TRBV30
abundance: NA
j_gene: TRBJ1-5
d_gene: TRBD1
len: 15
CDR3nt: TGTGCCTGGAGCATCAGGGGGTCTGGCAATCAGCCCCAGCATTTT
CDR3aa: CAWSIRGSGNQPQHF

v_gene: TRBV15
abundance: NA
j_gene: TRBJ1-1
d_gene: TRBD1
len: 17
CDR3nt: TGTGCCACCAGCAGAGGGGGCAGGGGGACCATAGGCACTGAAGCTTTCTTT
CDR3aa: CATSRGGRGTIGTEAFF

v_gene: TRBV7-2
abundance: NA
j_gene: TRBJ2-7
d_gene: TRBD2
len: 15
CDR3nt: TGTGCCAGCAGCCAGTTAGCGGGAGCGCCCTACGAGCAGTACTTC
CDR3aa: CASSQLAGAPYEQYF

v_gene: TRBV2
abundance: few
j_gene: TRBJ2-7
d_gene: NA
len: 12
CDR3nt: TGTGCCAGCAGTGTTAGGACCGACGAGCAGTACTTC
CDR3aa: CASSVRTDEQYF

v_gene: TRBV20-1
abundance: NA
j_gene: TRBJ2-1
d_gene: NA
len: 11
CDR3nt: TGCAGTGCCAAAGGTGGTCTTGAGCAGTTCTTC
CDR3aa: CSAKGGLEQFF

v_gene: TRBV2
abundance: NA
j_gene: TRBJ2-2
d_gene: TRBD2
len: 14
CDR3nt: TGTGCCAGCAGACTAGCGGGGGTCACCGGGGAGCTGTTTTTT
CDR3aa: CASRLAGVTGELFF